What follows are 2 T cell receptor beta chains derived from one specimen sequenced in a study of T cell responses to AZD1222 COVID-19 vaccine. Profiled with immunoSEQ multiplex PCR; TCRdb holds only in-frame clones, not every one. The sample has 70,000 to 95,000 clones, about 88% seen once. This specimen was peripheral blood, taken 28 days after the second AZD1222 dose. These receptors were obtained from an adult who received the AZD1222 COVID-19 vaccine.

V is TRBV6-5 and J is TRBJ1-2; 8 nucleotides agree with TRBD1. This CDR3 is 16 amino acids long. Per the germline V gene, CDR1 is MNHEY and CDR2 is SVGAGI. With V trimmed by 1 base and J by 4 bases, 8 bases remained unmatched. The CDR3 DNA reads TGTGCCAGCAGTTACTATGGCAGGGGGCTCTTCTATGGCTACACCTTC. It is translated as CASSYYGRGLFYGYTF.

This clone was seen only once. The chain carries TRBV7-8 and TRBJ1-6; tentatively, D is TRBD1 (5 bases). This CDR3 contains 15 residues. V was clipped by 4 bases and J by 7 bases, with 14 bases between them. Germline CDR1 and CDR2: SGHVS and FQNEAQ. Here the CDR3 DNA reads TGTGCCAGCAGCTCAGTAGCAGGGCGCAATTCACCCCTCCACTTT. Its protein is CASSSVAGRNSPLHF.